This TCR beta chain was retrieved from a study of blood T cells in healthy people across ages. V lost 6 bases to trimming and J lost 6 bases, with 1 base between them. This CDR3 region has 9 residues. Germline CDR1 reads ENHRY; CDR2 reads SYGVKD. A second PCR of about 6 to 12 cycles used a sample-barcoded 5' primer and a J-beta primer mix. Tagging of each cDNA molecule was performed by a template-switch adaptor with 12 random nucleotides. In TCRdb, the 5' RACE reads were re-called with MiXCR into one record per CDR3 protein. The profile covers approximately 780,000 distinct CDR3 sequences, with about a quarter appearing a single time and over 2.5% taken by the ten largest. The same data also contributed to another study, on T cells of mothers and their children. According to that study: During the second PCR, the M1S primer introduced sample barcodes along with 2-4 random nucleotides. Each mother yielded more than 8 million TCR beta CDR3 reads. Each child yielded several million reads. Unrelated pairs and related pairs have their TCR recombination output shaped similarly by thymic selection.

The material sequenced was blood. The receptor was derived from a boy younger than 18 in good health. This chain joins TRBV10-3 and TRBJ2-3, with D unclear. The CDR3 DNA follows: TGTGCCATCAGGGATACGCAGTATTTT. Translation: CAIRDTQYF.